The following is a T cell receptor beta chain sequence with its context. Some clones are missing from TCRdb's copy, which holds only in-frame ones; the method was immunoSEQ multiplex PCR. The table lists millions of clones, 85% to 95% of them singletons, with about 1.1% in the top ten. Naive CD8 isolation took CD45RO-negative cells positively selected for CCR7 and excluded terminally differentiated effector memory CD45RA+ cells. The germline gives CDR1 MNHNS, CDR2 SASEGT. The CDR3 runs to 15 residues. V shed 5 bases and J shed 7 bases, with 17 bases lying between them. The sample originates from a study of shared clonotypes between healthy human individuals. Study at large: The donor pool was made up of two women and three men aged 18 to 49. A donor's plate count was three for CD4 naive and three for CD4 memory; CD8 naive had two and CD8 memory one.

This TCR derives from a man younger than 35 in good health. The rearrangement links TRBV6-1 to TRBJ1-4, with a tentative D call TRBD1 (5 bases). The sequenced material came from naive CD8+ T cells sorted from blood. CDR3 coding DNA: TGTGCCAGCAGTTCAGGGAAAATGGATTCTGAAAAACTGTTTTTT. As protein: CASSSGKMDSEKLFF.